By share of the sample, the clone carrying this TCR beta chain is medium-sized. The data stem from a study of circulating CD8 cells and anti-PD-1 response in melanoma. Four subsets defined by PD-1 and/or TIGIT were sorted from live CD3+CD8+TCRalphabeta+ cells. V was pared by 0 bases and J by 1 base, with 6 bases between. The CDR3 covers 15 residues. Germline V gene lookup returns CDR1 SGHAT and CDR2 FQDESV (reference sequence). Each library started from roughly 16 ng of total RNA using the QIAseq Immune Repertoire TCR panel. TCRdb analysed the reads with MiXCR anew, one entry per CDR3 protein. The sample has several hundred distinct CDR3 sequences; roughly 7% are singletons.

The chain joins TRBV11-1 to TRBJ2-2; maybe TRBD2 (6 bases). The material sequenced was CD8+ T cells from PBMCs, taken at baseline or after one month of anti-PD-1 therapy (not recorded which). The TCR sequence derives from a human donor with melanoma. The CDR3 sequence is CASSLASGNTGELFF. The CDR3 DNA follows: TGTGCCAGCAGCTTAGCTAGCGGGAACACCGGGGAGCTGTTTTTT.